A selection of T cell receptor beta chains follows, all from one sample in a study of blood T cell repertoires in COVID-19. The protocol was immunoSEQ multiplex PCR, while the TCRdb copy is restricted to in-frame clones and leaves out a portion. The top ten hold around 20% of the sample, which has fewer than 60,000 clones, around 89% seen once. The sample was peripheral blood. These receptors were taken from a human donor in a cohort sampled during active COVID-19. Both conserved end residues are part of each CDR3. A D gene is named only where the DNA matches it firmly. The size field is filled for only some rows; it gives once, few, many or a size class.

j_call clone_size d_call v_call cdr3_nt cdr3_aa
TRBJ1-1 . TRBD1 TRBV4-3 TGCGCCAGCAGCCAAGATCGGGCGACAGGGCGAGCTTTCTTT CASSQDRATGRAFF
TRBJ1-6 . . TRBV7-6 TGTGCCAGCAGCTTAGGGGTACGGGGGATGCAGAATTCACCCCTCCACTTT CASSLGVRGMQNSPLHF
TRBJ2-3 . TRBD2 TRBV2 TGTGCCAGCAGGGTGAGGGCTAGCGGGGGGGCTAGCACAGATACGCAGTATTTT CASRVRASGGASTDTQYF
TRBJ1-4 . TRBD1 TRBV7-9 TGTGCCAGCAGCTCCGGACAGGGAAATGAAAAACTGTTTTTT CASSSGQGNEKLFF
TRBJ1-5 . . TRBV19 TGTGCCAGTAGTTATTCGACAGGAGCCAACAATCAGCCCCAGCATTTT CASSYSTGANNQPQHF
TRBJ1-4 . TRBD1 TRBV25-1 TGTGCCAGCTCCCACGGCGGACAGGTCGGGGGCGAAAAACTGTTTTTT CASSHGGQVGGEKLFF
TRBJ2-6 . . TRBV5-4 TGTGCCAGCAGCTGGTCGACATCTGGGGCCAACGTCCTGACTTTC CASSWSTSGANVLTF
TRBJ1-2 . TRBD1 TRBV6-5 TGTGCCAGCAGATCACAGGGGGCCTATGGCTACACCTTC CASRSQGAYGYTF
TRBJ2-7 . TRBD1 TRBV5-1 TGCGCCAGCAGGGGACAGGGGGAGTTTTACGAGCAGTACTTC CASRGQGEFYEQYF
TRBJ2-3 . . TRBV18 TGTGCCAGCTCACCATTTAGGGGTTGGCCAGGTACGCAGTATTTT CASSPFRGWPGTQYF
TRBJ2-2 few TRBD1 TRBV19 TGTGCCAGTAGTGTACAGGGGGCGAGCGGGGAGCTGTTTTTT CASSVQGASGELFF
TRBJ1-1 . . TRBV7-9 TGTGCCAGCAGCTTATTACAGGGCGGAGAAGCTTTCTTT CASSLLQGGEAFF
TRBJ1-2 . . TRBV7-9 TGTGCCAGCAGCTTAGAATCAGGGCCGGGCTATGGCTACACCTTC CASSLESGPGYGYTF
TRBJ1-1 . . TRBV30 TGTGCCTGGAGCTCCGACACTTACACTGAAGCTTTCTTT CAWSSDTYTEAFF
TRBJ2-7 . TRBD1 TRBV2 TGTGCCAGCAGACGGGACAGAGAGTACGAGCAGTACTTC CASRRDREYEQYF
TRBJ2-1 . . TRBV7-5 TGTGTCAGAAGCCACGGACAGGGCCAAACCAATGAGCAGTTCTTC CVRSHGQGQTNEQFF
TRBJ2-1 . . TRBV6-5 TGTGCCAGCAGTTACTCAGGGACAAATTCACAGTTCTTC CASSYSGTNSQFF
TRBJ2-7 . TRBD2 TRBV29-1 TGCAGCGTACCGGGACTAACATCCTACGAGCAGTACTTC CSVPGLTSYEQYF
TRBJ1-1 . . TRBV6-2/TRBV6-3 TGTGCCAGCAGCCGCAGGGGATGGTACACTGAAGCTTTCTTT CASSRRGWYTEAFF
TRBJ1-2 . . TRBV19 TGTGCCAGTAGTCGCTCCCTCGGTTCTAATCAACCAATCTATGGCTACACCTTC CASSRSLGSNQPIYGYTF
TRBJ1-3 . . TRBV30 TGTGCCTGGGGCTACAGAACTGGAAACACCATATATTTT CAWGYRTGNTIYF
TRBJ2-1 . TRBD2 TRBV7-2 TGTGCCAGCAGACAATTTAGCGGGGGGGCTGGAAATGAGCAGTTCTTC CASRQFSGGAGNEQFF
TRBJ1-2 . TRBD1 TRBV5-6 TGTGCCAGCAGCTTTGGACAGGGTTGGGATGGCTACACCTTC CASSFGQGWDGYTF
TRBJ1-6 . . TRBV7-2 TGTGCCAGCAGACCGAGGGATCCCTATAATTCACCCCTCCACTTT CASRPRDPYNSPLHF
TRBJ2-1 . TRBD2 TRBV7-2 TGTGCCAGCAGCTCAAGGACTAGCTGGGTGGACTACAATGAGCAGTTCTTC CASSSRTSWVDYNEQFF
TRBJ2-2 . TRBD2 TRBV4-2 TGTGCCAGCAGTCTAAGGAGGATAGCGGGCACCGGGGAGCTGTTTTTT CASSLRRIAGTGELFF
TRBJ2-5 . . TRBV18 TGTGCCAGCTCACGAGACCGGGGGATTGAGACCCAGTACTTC CASSRDRGIETQYF
TRBJ1-2 . TRBD1 TRBV11-2 TGTGCCAGCAGCCCGACTACGACAGGGGCGGGCTACACCTTC CASSPTTTGAGYTF